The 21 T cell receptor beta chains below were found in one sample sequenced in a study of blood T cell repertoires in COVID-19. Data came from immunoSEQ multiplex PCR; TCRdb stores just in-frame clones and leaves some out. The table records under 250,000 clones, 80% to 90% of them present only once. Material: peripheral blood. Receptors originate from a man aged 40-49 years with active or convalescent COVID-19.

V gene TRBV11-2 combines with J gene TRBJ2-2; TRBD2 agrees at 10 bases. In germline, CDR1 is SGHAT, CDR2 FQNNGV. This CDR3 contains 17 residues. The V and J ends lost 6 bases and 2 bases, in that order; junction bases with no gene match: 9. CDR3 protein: CASSLTSGKLNTGELFF. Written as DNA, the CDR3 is TGTGCCAGCAGTCTTACTAGCGGGAAATTAAACACCGGGGAGCTGTTTTTT. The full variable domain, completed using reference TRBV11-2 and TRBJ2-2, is EAGVAQSPRYKIIEKRQSVAFWCNPISGHATLYWYQQILGQGPKLLIQFQNNGVVDDSQLPKDRFSAERLKGVDSTLKIQPAKLEDSAVYLCASSLTSGKLNTGELFFGEGSRLTVL.

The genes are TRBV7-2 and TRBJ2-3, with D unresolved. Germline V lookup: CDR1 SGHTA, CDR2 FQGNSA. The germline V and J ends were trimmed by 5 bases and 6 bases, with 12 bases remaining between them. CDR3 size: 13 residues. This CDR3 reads CASSPAWRDTQYF. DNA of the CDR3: TGTGCCAGCAGCCCCGCTTGGCGGGATACGCAGTATTTT. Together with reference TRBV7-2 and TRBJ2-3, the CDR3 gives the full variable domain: GAGVSQSPSNKVTEKGKDVELRCDPISGHTALYWYRQSLGQGLEFLIYFQGNSAPDKSGLPSDRFSAERTGGSVSTLTIQRTQQEDSAVYLCASSPAWRDTQYFGPGTRLTVL.

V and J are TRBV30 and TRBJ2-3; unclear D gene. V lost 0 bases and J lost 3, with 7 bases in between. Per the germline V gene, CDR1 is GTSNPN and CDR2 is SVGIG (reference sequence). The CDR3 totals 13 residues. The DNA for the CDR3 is TGTGCCTGGAGTGTAACAGTAACAGATACGCAGTATTTT. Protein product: CAWSVTVTDTQYF.

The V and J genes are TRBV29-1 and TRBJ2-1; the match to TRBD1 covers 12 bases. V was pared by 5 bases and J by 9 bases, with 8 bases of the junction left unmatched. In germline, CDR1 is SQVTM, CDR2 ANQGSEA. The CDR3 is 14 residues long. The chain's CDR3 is CSVPGQGAPGEQFF. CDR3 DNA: TGCAGCGTTCCGGGACAGGGGGCGCCGGGTGAGCAGTTCTTC.

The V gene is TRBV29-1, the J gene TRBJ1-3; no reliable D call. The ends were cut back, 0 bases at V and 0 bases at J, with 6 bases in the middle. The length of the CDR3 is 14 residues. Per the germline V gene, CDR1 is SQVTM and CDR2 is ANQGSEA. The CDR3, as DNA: TGCAGCGTTGAAGACAGATACTCTGGAAACACCATATATTTT. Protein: CSVEDRYSGNTIYF.

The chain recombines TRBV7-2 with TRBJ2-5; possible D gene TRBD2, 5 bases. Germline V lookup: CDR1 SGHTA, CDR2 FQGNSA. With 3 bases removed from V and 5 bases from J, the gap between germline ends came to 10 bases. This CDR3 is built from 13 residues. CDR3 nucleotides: TGTGCCAGCAGCTTTTCGGGATGGGAGACCCAGTACTTC. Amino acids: CASSFSGWETQYF.

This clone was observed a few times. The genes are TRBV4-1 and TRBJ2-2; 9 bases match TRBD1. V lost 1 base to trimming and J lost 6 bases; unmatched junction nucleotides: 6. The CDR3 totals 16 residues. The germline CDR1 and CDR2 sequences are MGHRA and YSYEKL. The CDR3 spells CASSQGPTGGAGELFF. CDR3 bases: TGCGCCAGCAGCCAAGGCCCAACAGGGGGCGCCGGGGAGCTGTTTTTT.

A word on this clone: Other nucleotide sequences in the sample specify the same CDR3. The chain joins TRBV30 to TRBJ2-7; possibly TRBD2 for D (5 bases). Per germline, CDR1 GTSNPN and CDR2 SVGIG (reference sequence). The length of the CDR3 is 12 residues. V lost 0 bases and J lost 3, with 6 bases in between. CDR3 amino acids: CAWSVRGYEQYF. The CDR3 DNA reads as TGTGCCTGGAGTGTACGGGGCTACGAGCAGTACTTC.

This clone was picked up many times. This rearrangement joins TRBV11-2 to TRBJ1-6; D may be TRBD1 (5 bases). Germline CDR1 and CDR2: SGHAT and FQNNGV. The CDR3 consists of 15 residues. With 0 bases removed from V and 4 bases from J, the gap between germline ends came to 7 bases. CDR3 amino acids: CASSLDRGYNSPLHF. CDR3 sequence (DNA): TGTGCCAGCAGCTTAGATCGGGGGTATAATTCACCCCTCCACTTT.

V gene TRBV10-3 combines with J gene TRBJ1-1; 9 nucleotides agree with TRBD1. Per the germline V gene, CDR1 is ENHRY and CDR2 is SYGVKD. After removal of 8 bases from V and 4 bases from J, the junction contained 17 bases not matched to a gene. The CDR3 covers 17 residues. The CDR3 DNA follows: TGTGCCATCGGGGGGGGACAGGGAGACCTTTATTCCACTGAAGCTTTCTTT. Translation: CAIGGGQGDLYSTEAFF.

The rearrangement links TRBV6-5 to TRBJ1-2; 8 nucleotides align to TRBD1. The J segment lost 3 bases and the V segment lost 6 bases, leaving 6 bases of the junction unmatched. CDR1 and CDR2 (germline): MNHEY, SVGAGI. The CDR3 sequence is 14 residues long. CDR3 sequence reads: CASREGTGDYGYTF. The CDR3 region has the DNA TGTGCCAGCAGGGAGGGGACAGGAGACTATGGCTACACCTTC.

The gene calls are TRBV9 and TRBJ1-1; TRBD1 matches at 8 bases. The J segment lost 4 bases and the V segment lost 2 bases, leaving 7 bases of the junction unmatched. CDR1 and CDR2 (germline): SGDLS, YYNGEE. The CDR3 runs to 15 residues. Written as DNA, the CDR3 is TGTGCCAGCAGCGTTTCGATAACAGGGGGCACTGAAGCTTTCTTT. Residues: CASSVSITGGTEAFF.

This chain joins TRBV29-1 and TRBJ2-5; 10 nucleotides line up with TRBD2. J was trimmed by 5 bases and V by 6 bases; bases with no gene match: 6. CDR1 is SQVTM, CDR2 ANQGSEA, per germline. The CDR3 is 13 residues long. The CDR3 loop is CSVAGTSEETQYF. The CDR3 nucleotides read TGCAGCGTAGCCGGGACTAGCGAGGAGACCCAGTACTTC. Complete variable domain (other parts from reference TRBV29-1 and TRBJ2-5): SAVISQKPSRDICQRGTSLTIQCQVDSQVTMMFWYRQQPGQSLTLIATANQGSEATYESGFVIDKFPISRPNLTFSTLTVSNMSPEDSSIYLCSVAGTSEETQYFGPGTRLLVL.

CDR3 sequence: CASSLGMRLAGYNEQFF. CDR3 nucleotide sequence: TGTGCCAGCAGCTTAGGAATGCGACTAGCGGGCTACAATGAGCAGTTCTTC. The chain has TRBV7-9 and TRBJ2-1, with TRBD2 identical over 10 bases. The CDR3 consists of 17 residues. Germline CDR1 is SEHNR and CDR2 is FQNEAQ (reference sequence). The trim removed 1 base at V and 3 bases at J, leaving 6 bases unmatched.

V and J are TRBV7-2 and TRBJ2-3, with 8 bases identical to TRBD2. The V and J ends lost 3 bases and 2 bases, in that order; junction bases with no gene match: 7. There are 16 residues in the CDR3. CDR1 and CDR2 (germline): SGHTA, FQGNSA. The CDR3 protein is CASSFGGALNTDTQYF. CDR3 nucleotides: TGTGCCAGCAGCTTCGGGGGGGCGCTTAACACAGATACGCAGTATTTT.

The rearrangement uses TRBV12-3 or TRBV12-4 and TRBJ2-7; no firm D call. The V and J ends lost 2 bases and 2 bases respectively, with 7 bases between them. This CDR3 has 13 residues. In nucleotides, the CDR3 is TGTGCCAGCAGTTTACACTACACCTACGAGCAGTACTTC. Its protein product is CASSLHYTYEQYF.

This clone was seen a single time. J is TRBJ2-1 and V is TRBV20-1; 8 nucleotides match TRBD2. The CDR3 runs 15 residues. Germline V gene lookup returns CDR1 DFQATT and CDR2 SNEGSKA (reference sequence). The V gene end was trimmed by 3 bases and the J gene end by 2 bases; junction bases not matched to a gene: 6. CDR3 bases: TGCAGTGCTAGTAGGGTAGCGGGACCCTACAATGAGCAGTTCTTC. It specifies CSASRVAGPYNEQFF.

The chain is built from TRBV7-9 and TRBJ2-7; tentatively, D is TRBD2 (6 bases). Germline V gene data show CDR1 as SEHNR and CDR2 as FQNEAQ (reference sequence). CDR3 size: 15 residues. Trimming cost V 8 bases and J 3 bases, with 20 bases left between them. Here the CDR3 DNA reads TGTGCCAGCGCCGGCGGGGAGGTTAGTTTCTACGAGCAGTACTTC. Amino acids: CASAGGEVSFYEQYF.

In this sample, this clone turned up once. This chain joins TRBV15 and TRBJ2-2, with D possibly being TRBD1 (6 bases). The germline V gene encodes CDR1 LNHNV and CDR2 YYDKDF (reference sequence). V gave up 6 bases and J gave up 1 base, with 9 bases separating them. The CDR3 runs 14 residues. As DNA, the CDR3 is TGTGCCACCAGACAGGGTTTGAACACCGGGGAGCTGTTTTTT. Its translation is CATRQGLNTGELFF.

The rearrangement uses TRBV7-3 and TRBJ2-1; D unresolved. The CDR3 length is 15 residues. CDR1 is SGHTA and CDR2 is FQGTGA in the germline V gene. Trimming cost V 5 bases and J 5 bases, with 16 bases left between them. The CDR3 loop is CASSHSQDPNNEQFF. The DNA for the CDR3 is TGTGCCAGCAGCCACTCCCAGGATCCCAACAATGAGCAGTTCTTC.

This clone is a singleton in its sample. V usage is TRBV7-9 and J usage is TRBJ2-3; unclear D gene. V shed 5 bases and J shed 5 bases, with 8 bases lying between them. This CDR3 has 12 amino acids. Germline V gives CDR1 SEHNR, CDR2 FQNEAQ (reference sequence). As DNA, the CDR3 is TGTGCCAGCAGCCCACAGAGAGATACGCAGTATTTT. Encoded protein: CASSPQRDTQYF.